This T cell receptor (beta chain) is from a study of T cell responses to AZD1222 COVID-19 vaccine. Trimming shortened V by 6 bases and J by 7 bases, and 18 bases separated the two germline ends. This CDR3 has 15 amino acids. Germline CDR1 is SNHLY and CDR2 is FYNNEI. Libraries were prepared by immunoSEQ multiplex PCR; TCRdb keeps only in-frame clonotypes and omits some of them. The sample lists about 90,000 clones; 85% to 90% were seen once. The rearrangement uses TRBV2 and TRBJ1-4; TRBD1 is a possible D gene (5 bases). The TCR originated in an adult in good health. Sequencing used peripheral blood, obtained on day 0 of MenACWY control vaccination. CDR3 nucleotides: TGTGCCAGCAGGGGACCGGGGGTGGGTGGTGAAAAACTGTTTTTT. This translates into CASRGPGVGGEKLFF.